One sample yielded the 9 T cell receptor beta chains listed below, sequenced in a study of blood T cells in healthy people across ages. The authors ran a second PCR of 7 to 11 cycles using a sample-barcoded 5' primer and a J-beta primer mix. Each CDR3 protein is one row after TCRdb ran MiXCR on the 5' RACE reads. The table has approximately 2,000,000 distinct CDR3 sequences, around 42% seen once. Sequences were obtained from blood. These receptors were taken from a human donor in good health.

To note about this clonotype: This clone may be a read error of a much larger clone one base away. The rearrangement uses TRBV20-1 and TRBJ2-5, with unresolved D. The CDR3 has 11 amino acids. CDR1 and CDR2 from the germline V gene are DFQATT and SNEGSKA (reference sequence). Here the CDR3 reads CRGAREETQYF. For the CDR3, the DNA is TGCAGGGGTGCAAGGGAAGAGACCCAGTACTTC.

The chain carries TRBV5-1 and TRBJ2-1, with D unclear. Germline values: CDR1 SGHRS, CDR2 YFSETQ. Trimming took off 2 bases at V and 5 bases at J, with 8 bases between the two ends. The CDR3 consists of 13 residues. In DNA, the CDR3 is TGCGCCAGCAGCTTCTTACCGCACAATGAGCAGTTCTTC. Protein sequence: CASSFLPHNEQFF.

The V and J genes are TRBV6-2 or TRBV6-3 and TRBJ2-5; 8 nucleotides agree with TRBD2. After removal of 4 bases from V and 4 bases from J, the junction contained 26 bases not matched to a gene. Germline V gene data show CDR1 as MNHEY and CDR2 as SVGEGT. The CDR3 runs to 21 residues. CDR3 bases: TGTGCCAGCAGTTTTGGAATGGACGTGGTTGGCGGGGGGACGGTTCGAGAGACCCAGTACTTC. Amino acid sequence: CASSFGMDVVGGGTVRETQYF.

The chain couples TRBV7-9 to TRBJ2-1, with 8 bases that match TRBD1. J was trimmed by 7 bases and V by 2 bases; bases with no gene match: 10. From germline, CDR1 is SEHNR and CDR2 FQNEAQ (reference sequence). The CDR3 runs 16 residues. The CDR3 reads CASSLWTGLSANEQFF. Here the CDR3 DNA reads TGTGCCAGCAGCTTATGGACAGGGCTATCCGCAAATGAGCAGTTCTTC.

There are a few counts of this clonotype. The chain carries TRBV7-3 and TRBJ2-1, with 14 bases that match TRBD2. CDR1 and CDR2 (germline): SGHTA, FQGTGA. V shed 5 bases and J 6 bases; nucleotides not matched to a gene: 15. The CDR3 covers 19 residues. The CDR3 DNA reads TGTGCCAGCAGCCTCCGGGGGACTAGCGGGGGCCTCCTCCTCAATGAGCAGTTCTTC. Encoded protein: CASSLRGTSGGLLLNEQFF.

Points on this clonotype: This may arise from a read error, as a much more abundant clone is one base away. The genes are TRBV5-1 and TRBJ2-1; 10 bases are a match to TRBD1. With V trimmed by 4 bases and J by 8 bases, 6 bases remained unmatched. Germline V gives CDR1 SGHRS, CDR2 YFSETQ. CDR3 length: 14 residues. In DNA form, the CDR3 reads TGCGCCAGCAGCCCGAGACAGGGGGCACATGAGCAGTTCTTC. Amino acid sequence: CASSPRQGAHEQFF.

This clonotype was seen only a few times. This chain links TRBV7-2 with TRBJ2-6; D might be TRBD2 (6 bases). This CDR3 has 19 amino acids. Looked up from germline, CDR1 is SGHTA and CDR2 is FQGNSA. V was clipped by 1 base and J by 3 bases, with 19 bases between them. CDR3 sequence: CASSLEEGRPLNGANVLTF. For the CDR3, the DNA is TGTGCCAGCAGCTTAGAGGAGGGGAGGCCTCTAAATGGGGCCAACGTCCTGACTTTC.

This clonotype has ten or more counts. J is TRBJ1-2 and V is TRBV10-3; 9 bases map to TRBD1. J was trimmed by 6 bases and V by 5 bases; bases with no gene match: 4. The CDR3 contains 13 residues. In germline, CDR1 is ENHRY, CDR2 SYGVKD. In DNA form, the CDR3 reads TGTGCCATCAGTCCCGGGACAGGGAATGGCTACACCTTC. Encoded protein: CAISPGTGNGYTF.

V is TRBV13 and J is TRBJ1-1; D perhaps matches TRBD1 (5 bases). The V gene's germline CDR1 is PRHDT and CDR2 FYEKMQ (reference sequence). This CDR3 is 15 amino acids long. With 4 bases removed from V and 1 base from J, the gap between germline ends came to 13 bases. The CDR3 DNA reads TGTGCCAGCAGCTCCGAGGGTAGGGGGAACACTGAAGCTTTCTTT. Residues: CASSSEGRGNTEAFF.